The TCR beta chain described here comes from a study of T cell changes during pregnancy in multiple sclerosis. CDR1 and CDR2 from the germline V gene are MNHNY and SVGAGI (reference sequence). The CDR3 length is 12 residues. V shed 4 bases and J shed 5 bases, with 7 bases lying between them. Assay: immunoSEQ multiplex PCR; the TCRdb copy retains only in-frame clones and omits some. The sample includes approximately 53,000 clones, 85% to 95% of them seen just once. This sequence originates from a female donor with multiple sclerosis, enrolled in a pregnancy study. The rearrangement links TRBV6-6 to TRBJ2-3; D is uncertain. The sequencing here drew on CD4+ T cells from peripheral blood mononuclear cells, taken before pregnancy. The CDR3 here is CASSSNRDTQYF. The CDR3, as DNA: TGTGCCAGCAGTTCCAACAGAGATACGCAGTATTTT.